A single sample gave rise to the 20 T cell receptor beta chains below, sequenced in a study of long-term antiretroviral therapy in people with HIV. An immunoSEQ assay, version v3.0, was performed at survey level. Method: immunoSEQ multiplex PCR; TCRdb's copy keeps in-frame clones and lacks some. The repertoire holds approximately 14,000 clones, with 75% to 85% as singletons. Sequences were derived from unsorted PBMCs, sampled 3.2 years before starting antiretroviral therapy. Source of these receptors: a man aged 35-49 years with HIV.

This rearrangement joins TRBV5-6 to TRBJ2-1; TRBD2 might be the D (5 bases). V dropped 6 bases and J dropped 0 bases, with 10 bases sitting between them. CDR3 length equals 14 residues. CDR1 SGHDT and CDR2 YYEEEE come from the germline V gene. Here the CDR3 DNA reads TGTGCCAGCAAAGAAGGGAGCTCCTACAATGAGCAGTTCTTC. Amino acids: CASKEGSSYNEQFF.

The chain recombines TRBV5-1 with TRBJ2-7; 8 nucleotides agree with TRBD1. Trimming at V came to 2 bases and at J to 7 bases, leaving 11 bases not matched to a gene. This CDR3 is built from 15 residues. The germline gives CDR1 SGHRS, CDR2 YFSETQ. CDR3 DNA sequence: TGCGCCAGCAGCTTTTCCGGGACAGGTGGGGTGGAGCAGTACTTC. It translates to CASSFSGTGGVEQYF.

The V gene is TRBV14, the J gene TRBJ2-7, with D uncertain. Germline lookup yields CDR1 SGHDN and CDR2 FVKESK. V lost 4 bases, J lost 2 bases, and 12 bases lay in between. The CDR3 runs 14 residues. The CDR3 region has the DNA TGTGCCAGCAGCCCAACGACTCCCCCCTACGAGCAGTACTTC. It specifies CASSPTTPPYEQYF.

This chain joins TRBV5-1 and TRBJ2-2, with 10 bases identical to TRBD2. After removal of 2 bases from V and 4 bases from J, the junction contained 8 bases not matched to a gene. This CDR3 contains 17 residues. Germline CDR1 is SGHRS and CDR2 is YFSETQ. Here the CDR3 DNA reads TGCGCCAGCAGCTTAGGAGCGGGGGGGCCTAGCACCGGGGAGCTGTTTTTT. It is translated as CASSLGAGGPSTGELFF.

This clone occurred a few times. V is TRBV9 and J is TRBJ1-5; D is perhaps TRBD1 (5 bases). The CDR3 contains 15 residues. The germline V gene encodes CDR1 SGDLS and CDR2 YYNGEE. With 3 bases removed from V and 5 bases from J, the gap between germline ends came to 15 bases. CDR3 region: CASSAGASDDQPQHF. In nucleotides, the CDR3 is TGTGCCAGCAGCGCCGGGGCCAGCGACGATCAGCCCCAGCATTTT.

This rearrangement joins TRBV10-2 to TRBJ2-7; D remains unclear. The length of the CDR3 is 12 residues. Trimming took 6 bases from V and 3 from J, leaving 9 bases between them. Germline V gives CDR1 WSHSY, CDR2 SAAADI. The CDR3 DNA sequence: TGCGCCAGCAGGCCAGTCGGCTACGAGCAGTACTTC. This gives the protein CASRPVGYEQYF.

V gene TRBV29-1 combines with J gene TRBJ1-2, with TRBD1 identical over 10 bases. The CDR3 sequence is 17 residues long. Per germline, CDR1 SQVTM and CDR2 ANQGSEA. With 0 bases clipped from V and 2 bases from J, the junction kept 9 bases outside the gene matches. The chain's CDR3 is CSVEDPGQGLLNYGYTF. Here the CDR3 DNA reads TGCAGCGTTGAAGATCCGGGACAGGGGCTTCTCAACTATGGCTACACCTTC.

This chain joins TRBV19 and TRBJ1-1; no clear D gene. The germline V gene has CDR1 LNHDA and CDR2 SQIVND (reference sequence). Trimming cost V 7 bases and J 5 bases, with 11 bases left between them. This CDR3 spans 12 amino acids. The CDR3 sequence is CASIGRWTEAFF. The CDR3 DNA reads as TGTGCCAGTATCGGGCGATGGACTGAAGCTTTCTTT.

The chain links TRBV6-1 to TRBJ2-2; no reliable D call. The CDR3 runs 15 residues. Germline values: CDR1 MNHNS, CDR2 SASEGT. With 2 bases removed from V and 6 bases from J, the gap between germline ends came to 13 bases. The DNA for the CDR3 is TGTGCCAGCAGTGAATTCGTAGGGTCGCCCGGGGAGCTGTTTTTT. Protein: CASSEFVGSPGELFF.

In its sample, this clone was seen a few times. The DNA of the CDR3 is TGTGCCATCAAGGGGAACGTCGCTAACTATGGCTACACCTTC. Residues: CAIKGNVANYGYTF. V is TRBV10-3 and J is TRBJ1-2; TRBD1 is a possible D gene (5 bases). This CDR3 contains 14 residues. Trimming removed 7 bases from V and 0 bases from J, with 12 bases in between. Germline CDR1 ENHRY, CDR2 SYGVKD.

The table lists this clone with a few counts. The CDR3 DNA reads TGTGCCAGCTCACGCCAGGACTCCTACGAGCAGTACTTC. The encoded protein is CASSRQDSYEQYF. The gene calls are TRBV18 and TRBJ2-7; D is uncertain. Trimming cost V 4 bases and J 0 bases, with 7 bases left between them. CDR3 length: 13 residues. Germline loops: CDR1 KGHSH, CDR2 LQKENI.

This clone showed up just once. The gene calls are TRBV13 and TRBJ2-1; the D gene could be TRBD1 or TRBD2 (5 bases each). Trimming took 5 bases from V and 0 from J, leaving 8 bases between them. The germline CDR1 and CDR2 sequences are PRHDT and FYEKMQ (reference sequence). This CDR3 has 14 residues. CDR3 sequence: CASSGGSSYNEQFF. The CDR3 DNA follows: TGTGCCAGCAGCGGGGGTAGCTCCTACAATGAGCAGTTCTTC.

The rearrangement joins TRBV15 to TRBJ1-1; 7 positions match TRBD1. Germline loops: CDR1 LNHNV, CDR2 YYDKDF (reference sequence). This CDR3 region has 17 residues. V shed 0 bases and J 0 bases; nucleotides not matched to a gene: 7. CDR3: CATSRDRTGALNTEAFF. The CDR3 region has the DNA TGTGCCACCAGCAGAGATCGAACAGGGGCTCTGAACACTGAAGCTTTCTTT.

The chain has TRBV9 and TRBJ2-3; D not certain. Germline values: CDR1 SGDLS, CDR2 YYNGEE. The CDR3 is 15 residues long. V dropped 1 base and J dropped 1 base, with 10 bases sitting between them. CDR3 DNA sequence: TGTGCCAGCAGCGTATCGGCAGCCCGCACAGATACGCAGTATTTT. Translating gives CASSVSAARTDTQYF.

CDR3 protein: CATRDRGRENYGYTF. CDR3 DNA: TGTGCCACACGGGACAGGGGGCGGGAGAACTATGGCTACACCTTC. The rearrangement joins TRBV10-3 to TRBJ1-2; 12 nucleotides match TRBD1. Looked up from germline, CDR1 is ENHRY and CDR2 is SYGVKD. After removal of 10 bases from V and 2 bases from J, the junction contained 8 bases not matched to a gene. The CDR3 has 15 amino acids.

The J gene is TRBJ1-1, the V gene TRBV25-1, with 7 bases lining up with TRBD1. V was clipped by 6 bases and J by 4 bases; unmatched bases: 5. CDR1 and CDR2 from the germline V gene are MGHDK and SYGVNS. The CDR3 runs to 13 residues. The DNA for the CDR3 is TGTGCCAGCAGAGGACAGGTCGGCACTGAAGCTTTCTTT. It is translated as CASRGQVGTEAFF.

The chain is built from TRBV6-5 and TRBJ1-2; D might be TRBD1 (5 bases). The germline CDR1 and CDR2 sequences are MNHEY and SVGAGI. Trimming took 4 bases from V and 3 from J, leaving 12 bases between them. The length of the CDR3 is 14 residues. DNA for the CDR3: TGTGCCAGCAGTTGGGGACGATGGGACTATGGCTACACCTTC. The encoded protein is CASSWGRWDYGYTF.

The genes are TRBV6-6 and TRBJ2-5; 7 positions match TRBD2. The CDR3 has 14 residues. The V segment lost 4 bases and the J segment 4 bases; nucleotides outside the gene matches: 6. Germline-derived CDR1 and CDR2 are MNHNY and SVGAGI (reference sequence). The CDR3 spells CASSSATSAETQYF. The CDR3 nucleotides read TGTGCCAGCAGTTCGGCCACTAGCGCAGAGACCCAGTACTTC.

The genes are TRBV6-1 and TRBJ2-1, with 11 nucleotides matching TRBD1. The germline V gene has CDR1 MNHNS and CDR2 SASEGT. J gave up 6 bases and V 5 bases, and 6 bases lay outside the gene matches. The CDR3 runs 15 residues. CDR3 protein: CASSSGGTGGNEQFF. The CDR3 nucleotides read TGTGCCAGCAGTTCCGGGGGGACAGGGGGCAATGAGCAGTTCTTC.

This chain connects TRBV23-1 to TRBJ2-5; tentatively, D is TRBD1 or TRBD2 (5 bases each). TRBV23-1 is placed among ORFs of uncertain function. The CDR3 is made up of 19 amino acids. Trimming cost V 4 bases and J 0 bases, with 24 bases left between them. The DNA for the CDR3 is TGCGCCAGCAGTCTGGCCCATCACCGGGACGGCCCGTACCAAGAGACCCAGTACTTC. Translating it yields CASSLAHHRDGPYQETQYF.